This T cell receptor beta chain was captured in a study of beta chain features in type 1 diabetes. Expressed TCRB transcripts got sequenced, as all isolated RNA was reverse transcribed. Naive, central memory and regulatory T cell samples produced a mean of approximately 3.9 million reads. Repertoires were generated with immunoSEQ multiplex PCR, while TCRdb's copy carries only in-frame clones and drops some. The sample carries around 280,000 clones, approximately 8% recorded once. Purity (above 98%) was reached by all sorted populations. V lost 5 bases and J 4 bases, leaving 11 bases between the germline ends. The CDR3 runs to 13 residues. Germline-derived CDR1 and CDR2 are MNHEY and SMNVEV (reference sequence). This clone was detected only a few times.

Input material: central memory CD4+ T cells from blood. The chain has TRBV27 and TRBJ1-1, with a weak D call TRBD1 (5 bases). This clonotype originated in a woman in her late teens or twenties in good health. DNA for the CDR3: TGTGCCAGCAGTAGGGATGGGGGCACTGAAGCTTTCTTT. Translated: CASSRDGGTEAFF.